These T cell receptor beta chains were read from a single sample in a study of long-term antiretroviral therapy in people with HIV. Sequenced by immunoSEQ multiplex PCR; TCRdb stores in-frame clones only, minus some. This table holds 24,000 or so clones, more than 85% found once. The source material was unsorted PBMCs, sampled 7.6 years after starting antiretroviral therapy. The receptors were sampled from a woman aged 40 to 50 with HIV. CDR3s include the opening cysteine and the closing phenylalanine or tryptophan. D genes are given only for firm matches.

d_call: NA; v_call: TRBV14; j_call: TRBJ2-1; cdr3_aa: CASSVRDKDPQTYNEQFF; cdr3_nt: TGTGCCAGCAGCGTACGGGATAAAGATCCCCAGACCTACAATGAGCAGTTCTTC
d_call: NA; v_call: TRBV5-1; j_call: TRBJ1-2; cdr3_aa: CASSLAARANYGYTF; cdr3_nt: TGCGCCAGCAGCTTGGCGGCCAGGGCAAACTATGGCTACACCTTC
d_call: NA; v_call: TRBV19; j_call: TRBJ2-3; cdr3_aa: CASIPRQGSTDTQYF; cdr3_nt: TGTGCCAGTATCCCGCGGCAGGGAAGCACAGATACGCAGTATTTT
d_call: TRBD1; v_call: TRBV4-3; j_call: TRBJ1-2; cdr3_aa: CASSQDQGQGHYGYTF; cdr3_nt: TGCGCCAGCAGCCAAGATCAGGGACAGGGGCACTATGGCTACACCTTC
d_call: NA; v_call: TRBV11-3; j_call: TRBJ2-2; cdr3_aa: CASSSKMTAPGELFF; cdr3_nt: TGTGCCAGCAGCTCTAAGATGACAGCCCCCGGGGAGCTGTTTTTT
d_call: TRBD1; v_call: TRBV18; j_call: TRBJ1-5; cdr3_aa: CASSPPGQGRGSNQPQHF; cdr3_nt: TGTGCCAGCTCACCACCGGGACAGGGAAGAGGAAGCAATCAGCCCCAGCATTTT
d_call: TRBD1; v_call: TRBV2; j_call: TRBJ1-2; cdr3_aa: CASSLGQGRGYTF; cdr3_nt: TGTGCCAGCAGTCTCGGACAGGGTCGTGGCTACACCTTC
d_call: NA; v_call: TRBV18; j_call: TRBJ1-1; cdr3_aa: CASSPRILKGDTEAFF; cdr3_nt: TGTGCCAGCTCACCTCGAATCTTGAAGGGGGACACTGAAGCTTTCTTT
d_call: NA; v_call: TRBV6-1; j_call: TRBJ1-2; cdr3_aa: CASAADNFNYGYTF; cdr3_nt: TGTGCCAGCGCGGCAGACAACTTTAACTATGGCTACACCTTC
d_call: NA; v_call: TRBV4-2; j_call: TRBJ2-7; cdr3_aa: CASSHSGGDSSYEQYF; cdr3_nt: TGTGCCAGCAGCCATTCTGGGGGGGACAGCTCCTACGAGCAGTACTTC
d_call: NA; v_call: TRBV11-2; j_call: TRBJ2-5; cdr3_aa: CASSLDQETQYF; cdr3_nt: TGTGCCAGCAGCTTAGACCAGGAGACCCAGTACTTC
d_call: TRBD2; v_call: TRBV4-3; j_call: TRBJ2-3; cdr3_aa: CASSQGSGTTTDTQYF; cdr3_nt: TGCGCCAGCAGCCAAGGTTCGGGGACTACCACAGATACGCAGTATTTT
d_call: TRBD1; v_call: TRBV19; j_call: TRBJ1-5; cdr3_aa: CASRGLTGGNQPQHF; cdr3_nt: TGTGCCAGTAGGGGATTAACAGGGGGCAATCAGCCCCAGCATTTT
d_call: NA; v_call: TRBV7-8; j_call: TRBJ1-2; cdr3_aa: CASSLASRGANYGYTF; cdr3_nt: TGTGCCAGCAGCTTAGCGTCGAGAGGGGCTAACTATGGCTACACCTTC
d_call: NA; v_call: TRBV7-2; j_call: TRBJ1-1; cdr3_aa: CASSLNSGGNMNTEAFF; cdr3_nt: TGTGCCAGCAGCTTAAACAGTGGGGGGAACATGAACACTGAAGCTTTCTTT